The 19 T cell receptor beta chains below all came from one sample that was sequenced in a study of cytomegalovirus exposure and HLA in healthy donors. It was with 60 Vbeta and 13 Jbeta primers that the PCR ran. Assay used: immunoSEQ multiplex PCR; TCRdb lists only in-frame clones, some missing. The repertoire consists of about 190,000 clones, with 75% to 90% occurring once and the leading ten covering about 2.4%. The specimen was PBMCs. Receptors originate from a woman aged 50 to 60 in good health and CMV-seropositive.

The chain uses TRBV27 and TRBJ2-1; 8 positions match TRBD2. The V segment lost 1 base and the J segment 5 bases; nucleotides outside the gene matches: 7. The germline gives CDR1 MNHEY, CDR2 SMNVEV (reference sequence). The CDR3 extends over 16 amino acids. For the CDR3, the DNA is TGTGCCAGCAGTTTATTGCAGGATAGCGGGGACAATGAGCAGTTCTTC. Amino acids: CASSLLQDSGDNEQFF.

For the CDR3, the DNA is TGTGCCAGCAGTGTACAGGGCCGGGACGAGCAGTACTTC. It is translated as CASSVQGRDEQYF. The rearrangement links TRBV28 to TRBJ2-7; possible D gene TRBD1, 6 bases. Germline CDR1 MDHEN, CDR2 SYDVKM. The CDR3 consists of 13 residues. Trimming stripped 5 bases from V and 5 bases from J, with 13 bases between.

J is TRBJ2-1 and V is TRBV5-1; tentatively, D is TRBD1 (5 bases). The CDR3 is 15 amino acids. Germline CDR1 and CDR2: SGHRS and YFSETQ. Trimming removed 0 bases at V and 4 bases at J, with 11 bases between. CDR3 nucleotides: TGCGCCAGCAGCTTGGGACAGAAGGTTTACAATGAGCAGTTCTTC. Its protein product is CASSLGQKVYNEQFF.

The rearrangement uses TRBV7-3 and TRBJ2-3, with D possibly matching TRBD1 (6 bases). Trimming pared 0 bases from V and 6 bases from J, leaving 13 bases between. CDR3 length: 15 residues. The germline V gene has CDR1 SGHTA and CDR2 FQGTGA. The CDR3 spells CASSLTGSGVDTQYF. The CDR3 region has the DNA TGTGCCAGCAGCTTAACCGGGTCAGGGGTGGATACGCAGTATTTT.

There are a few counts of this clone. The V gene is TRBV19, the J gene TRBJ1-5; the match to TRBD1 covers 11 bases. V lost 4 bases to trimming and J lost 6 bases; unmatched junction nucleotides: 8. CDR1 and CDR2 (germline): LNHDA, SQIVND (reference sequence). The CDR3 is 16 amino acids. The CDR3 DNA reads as TGTGCCAGTAGTACCCAGGACAGGGGGCTTAGTCAGCCCCAGCATTTT. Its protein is CASSTQDRGLSQPQHF.

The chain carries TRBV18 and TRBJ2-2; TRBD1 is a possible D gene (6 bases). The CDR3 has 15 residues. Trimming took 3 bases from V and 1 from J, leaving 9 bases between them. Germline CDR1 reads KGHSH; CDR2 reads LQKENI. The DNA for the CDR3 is TGTGCCAGCTCACCGGCACAGGGGAACACCGGGGAGCTGTTTTTT. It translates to CASSPAQGNTGELFF. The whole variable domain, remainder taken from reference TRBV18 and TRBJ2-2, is NAGVMQNPRHLVRRRGQEARLRCSPMKGHSHVYWYRQLPEEGLKFMVYLQKENIIDESGMPKERFSAEFPKEGPSILRIQQVVRGDSAAYFCASSPAQGNTGELFFGEGSRLTVL.

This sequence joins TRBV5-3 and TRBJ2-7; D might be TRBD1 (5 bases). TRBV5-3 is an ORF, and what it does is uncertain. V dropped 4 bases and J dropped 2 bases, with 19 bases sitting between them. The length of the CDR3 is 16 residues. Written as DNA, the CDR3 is TGTGCCAGAAGCCCAGGACATCGGCAGGGCCCCTACGAGCAGTACTTC. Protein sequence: CARSPGHRQGPYEQYF.

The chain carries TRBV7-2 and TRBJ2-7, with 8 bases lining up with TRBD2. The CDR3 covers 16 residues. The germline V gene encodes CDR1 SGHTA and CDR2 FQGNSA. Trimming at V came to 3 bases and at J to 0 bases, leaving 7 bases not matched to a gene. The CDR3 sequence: CASSLDPSGSSYEQYF. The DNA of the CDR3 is TGTGCCAGCAGCTTGGACCCAAGCGGGAGCTCCTACGAGCAGTACTTC.

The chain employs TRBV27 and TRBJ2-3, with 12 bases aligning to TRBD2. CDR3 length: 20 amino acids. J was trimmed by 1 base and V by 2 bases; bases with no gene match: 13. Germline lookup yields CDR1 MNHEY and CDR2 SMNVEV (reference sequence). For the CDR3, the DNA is TGTGCCAGCAGTTTAGGGGTCGGGCTAGCGGGGGGGCGGGGCACAGATACGCAGTATTTT. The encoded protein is CASSLGVGLAGGRGTDTQYF.

Here the CDR3 DNA reads TGTGCCAGCAGCGTAAGCGCTCTCTATGGCTACACCTTC. This codes for CASSVSALYGYTF. The genes are TRBV7-2 and TRBJ1-2; D not resolved. In germline, CDR1 is SGHTA, CDR2 FQGNSA. This CDR3 spans 13 amino acids. Trimming took 5 bases from V and 4 from J, leaving 11 bases between them.

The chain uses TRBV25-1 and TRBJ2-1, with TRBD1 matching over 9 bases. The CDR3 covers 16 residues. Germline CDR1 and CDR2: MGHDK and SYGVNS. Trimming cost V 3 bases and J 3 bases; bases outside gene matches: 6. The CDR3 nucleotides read TGTGCCAGCAGTGACCCGACAGGGGGAGGCTACAATGAGCAGTTCTTC. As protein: CASSDPTGGGYNEQFF.

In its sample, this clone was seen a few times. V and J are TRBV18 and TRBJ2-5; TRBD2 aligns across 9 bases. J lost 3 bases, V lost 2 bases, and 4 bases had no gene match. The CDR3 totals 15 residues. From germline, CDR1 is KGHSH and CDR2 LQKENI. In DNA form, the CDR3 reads TGTGCCAGCTCACCAGGCTCTAGCGGGGAAGAGACCCAGTACTTC. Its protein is CASSPGSSGEETQYF.

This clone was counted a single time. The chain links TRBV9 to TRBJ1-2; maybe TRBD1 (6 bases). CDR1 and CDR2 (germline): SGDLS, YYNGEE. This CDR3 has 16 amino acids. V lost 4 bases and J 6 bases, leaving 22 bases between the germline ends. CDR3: CASSNRGGIQNNGYTF. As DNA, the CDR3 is TGTGCCAGCAGCAACCGAGGGGGTATACAAAACAATGGCTACACCTTC.

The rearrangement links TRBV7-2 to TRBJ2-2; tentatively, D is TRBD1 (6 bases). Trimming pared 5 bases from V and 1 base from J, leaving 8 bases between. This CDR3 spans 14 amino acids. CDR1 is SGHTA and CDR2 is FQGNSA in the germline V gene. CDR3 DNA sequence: TGTGCCAGCAGCGAGGACAGGAACACCGGGGAGCTGTTTTTT. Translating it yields CASSEDRNTGELFF.

Written as DNA, the CDR3 is TGCGCCAGCAGCACCGGACAGGGGTATGGCTACACCTTC. Protein sequence: CASSTGQGYGYTF. The chain links TRBV4-3 to TRBJ1-2; 9 positions agree with TRBD1. The CDR3 totals 13 residues. Germline CDR1 LGHNA, CDR2 YSLEER. The ends lost 5 bases at V and 5 bases at J; junction bases unmatched: 3.

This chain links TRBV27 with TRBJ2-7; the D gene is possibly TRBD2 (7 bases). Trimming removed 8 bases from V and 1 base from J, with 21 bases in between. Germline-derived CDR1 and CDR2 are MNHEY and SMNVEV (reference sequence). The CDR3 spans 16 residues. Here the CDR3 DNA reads TGTGCCAGCCAAGTAGGGGGAGGGGTTAGGTCCTACGAGCAGTACTTC. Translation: CASQVGGGVRSYEQYF.

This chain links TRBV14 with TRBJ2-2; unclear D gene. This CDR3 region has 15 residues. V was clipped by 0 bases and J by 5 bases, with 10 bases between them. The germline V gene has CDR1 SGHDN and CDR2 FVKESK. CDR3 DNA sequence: TGTGCCAGCAGCCAAGATTGGGCCCGAACCGGGGAGCTGTTTTTT. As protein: CASSQDWARTGELFF.

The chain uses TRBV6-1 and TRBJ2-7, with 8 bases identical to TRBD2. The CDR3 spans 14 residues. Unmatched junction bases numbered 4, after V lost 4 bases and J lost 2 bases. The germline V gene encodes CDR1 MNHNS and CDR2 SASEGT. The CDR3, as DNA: TGTGCCAGCAGTGTCGGGGGGGTAACCTACGAGCAGTACTTC. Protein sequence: CASSVGGVTYEQYF.

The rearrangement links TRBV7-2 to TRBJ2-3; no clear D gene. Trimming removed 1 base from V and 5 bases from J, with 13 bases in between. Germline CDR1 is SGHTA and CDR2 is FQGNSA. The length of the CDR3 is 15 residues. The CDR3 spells CASSLGGPGEDTQYF. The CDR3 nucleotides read TGTGCCAGCAGCTTAGGCGGCCCTGGCGAAGATACGCAGTATTTT.